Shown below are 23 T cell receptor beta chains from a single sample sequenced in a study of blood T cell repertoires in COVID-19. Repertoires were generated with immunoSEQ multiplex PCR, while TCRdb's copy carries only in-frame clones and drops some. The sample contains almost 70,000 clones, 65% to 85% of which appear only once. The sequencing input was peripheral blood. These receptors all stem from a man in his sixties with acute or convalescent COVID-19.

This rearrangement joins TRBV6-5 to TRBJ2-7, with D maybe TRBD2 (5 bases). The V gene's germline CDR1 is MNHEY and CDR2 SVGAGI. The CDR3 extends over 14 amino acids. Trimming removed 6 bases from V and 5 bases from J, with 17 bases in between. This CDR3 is CASRPFLEGHEQYF. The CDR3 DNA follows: TGTGCCAGCAGACCCTTCCTAGAGGGCCACGAGCAGTACTTC.

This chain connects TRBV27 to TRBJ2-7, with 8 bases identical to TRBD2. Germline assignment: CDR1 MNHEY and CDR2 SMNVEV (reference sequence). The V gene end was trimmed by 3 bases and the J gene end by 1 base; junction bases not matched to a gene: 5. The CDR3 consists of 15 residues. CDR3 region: CASSFGGGFSYEQYF. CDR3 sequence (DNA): TGTGCCAGCAGTTTCGGGGGGGGATTTTCCTACGAGCAGTACTTC.

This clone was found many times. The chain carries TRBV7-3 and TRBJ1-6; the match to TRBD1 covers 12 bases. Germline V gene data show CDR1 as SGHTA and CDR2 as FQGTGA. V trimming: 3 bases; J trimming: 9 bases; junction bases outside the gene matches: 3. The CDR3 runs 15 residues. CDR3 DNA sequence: TGTGCCAGCAGCTTGGGGACAGGGGGCACTTCACCCCTCCACTTT. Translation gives CASSLGTGGTSPLHF.

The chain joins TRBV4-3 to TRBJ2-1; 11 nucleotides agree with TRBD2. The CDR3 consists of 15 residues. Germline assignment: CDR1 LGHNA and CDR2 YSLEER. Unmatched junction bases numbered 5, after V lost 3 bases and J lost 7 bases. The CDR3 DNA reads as TGCGCCAGCAGCCAGTATAGCGGGGGGGCAAATGAGCAGTTCTTC. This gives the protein CASSQYSGGANEQFF.

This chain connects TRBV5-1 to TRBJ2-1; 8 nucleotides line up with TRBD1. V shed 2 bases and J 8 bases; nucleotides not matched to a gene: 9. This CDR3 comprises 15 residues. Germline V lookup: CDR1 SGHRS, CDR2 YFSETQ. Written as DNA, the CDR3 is TGCGCCAGCAGCTTCCAGGGGGCCGTTGTCGATGAGCAGTTCTTC. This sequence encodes CASSFQGAVVDEQFF.

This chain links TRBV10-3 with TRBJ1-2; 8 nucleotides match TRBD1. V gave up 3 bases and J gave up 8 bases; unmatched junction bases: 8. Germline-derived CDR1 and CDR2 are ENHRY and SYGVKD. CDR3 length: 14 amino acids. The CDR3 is CAISEAGGARGYTF. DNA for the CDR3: TGTGCCATCAGTGAAGCAGGGGGCGCGAGAGGCTACACCTTC.

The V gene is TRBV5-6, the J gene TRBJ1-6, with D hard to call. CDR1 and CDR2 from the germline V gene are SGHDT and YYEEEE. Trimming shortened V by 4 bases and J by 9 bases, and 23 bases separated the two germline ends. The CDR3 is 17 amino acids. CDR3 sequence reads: CASSPGRGGRTSSPLHF. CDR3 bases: TGTGCCAGCAGCCCCGGGCGGGGAGGGAGGACGAGTTCACCCCTCCACTTT.

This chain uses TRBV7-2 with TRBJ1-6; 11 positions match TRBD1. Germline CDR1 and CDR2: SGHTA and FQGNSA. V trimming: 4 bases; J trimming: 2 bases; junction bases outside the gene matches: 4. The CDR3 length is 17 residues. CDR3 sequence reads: CASSSWDRGTYNSPLHF. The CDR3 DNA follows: TGTGCCAGCAGCTCCTGGGACAGGGGGACCTATAATTCACCCCTCCACTTT.

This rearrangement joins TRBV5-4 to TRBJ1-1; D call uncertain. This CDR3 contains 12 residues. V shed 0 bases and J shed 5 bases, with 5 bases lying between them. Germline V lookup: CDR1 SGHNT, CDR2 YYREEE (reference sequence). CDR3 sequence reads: CASSLDPTEAFF. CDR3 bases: TGTGCCAGCAGCTTGGATCCGACTGAAGCTTTCTTT.

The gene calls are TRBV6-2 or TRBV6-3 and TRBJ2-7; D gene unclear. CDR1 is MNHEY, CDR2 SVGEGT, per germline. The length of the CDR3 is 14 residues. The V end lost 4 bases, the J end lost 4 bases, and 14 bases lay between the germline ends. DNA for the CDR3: TGTGCCAGCAGTTCCCCACTTTCTAGGTACGAGCAGTACTTC. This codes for CASSSPLSRYEQYF.

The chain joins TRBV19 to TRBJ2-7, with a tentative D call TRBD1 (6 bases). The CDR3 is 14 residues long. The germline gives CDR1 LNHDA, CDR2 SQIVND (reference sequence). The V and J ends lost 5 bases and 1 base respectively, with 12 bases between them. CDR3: CASSYAGESYEQYF. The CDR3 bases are TGTGCCAGTAGTTACGCAGGGGAATCCTACGAGCAGTACTTC.

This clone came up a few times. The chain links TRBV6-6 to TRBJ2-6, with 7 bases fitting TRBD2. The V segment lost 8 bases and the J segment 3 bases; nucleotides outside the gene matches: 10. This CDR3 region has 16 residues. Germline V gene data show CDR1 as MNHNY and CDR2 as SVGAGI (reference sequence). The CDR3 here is CASRPRGGVGANVLTF. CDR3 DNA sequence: TGTGCCAGCCGCCCTCGGGGAGGGGTTGGGGCCAACGTCCTGACTTTC.

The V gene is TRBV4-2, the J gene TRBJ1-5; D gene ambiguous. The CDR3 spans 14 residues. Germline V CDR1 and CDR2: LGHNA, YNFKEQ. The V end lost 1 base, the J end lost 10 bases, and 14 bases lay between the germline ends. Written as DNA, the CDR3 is TGTGCCAGCAGCCAAGGAGGCTCCCCCGGACCCCAGCATTTT. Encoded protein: CASSQGGSPGPQHF.

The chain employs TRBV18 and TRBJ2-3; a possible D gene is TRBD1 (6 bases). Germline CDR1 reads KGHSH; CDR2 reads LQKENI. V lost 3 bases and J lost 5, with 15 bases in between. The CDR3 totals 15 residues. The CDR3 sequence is CASSPRQARGDTQYF. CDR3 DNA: TGTGCCAGCTCACCTCGACAGGCCCGAGGAGATACGCAGTATTTT. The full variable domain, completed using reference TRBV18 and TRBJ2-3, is NAGVMQNPRHLVRRRGQEARLRCSPMKGHSHVYWYRQLPEEGLKFMVYLQKENIIDESGMPKERFSAEFPKEGPSILRIQQVVRGDSAAYFCASSPRQARGDTQYFGPGTRLTVL.

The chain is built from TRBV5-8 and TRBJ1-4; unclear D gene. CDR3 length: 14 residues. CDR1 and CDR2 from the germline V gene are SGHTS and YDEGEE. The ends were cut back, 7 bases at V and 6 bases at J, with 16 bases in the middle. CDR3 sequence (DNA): TGTGCCAGCGGACTACCGGACGGATATGAAAAACTGTTTTTT. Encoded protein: CASGLPDGYEKLFF.

CDR3 DNA sequence: TGTGCCTGGAGTTCCACAGGGCTCTACCAGCCCCAGCATTTT. This encodes CAWSSTGLYQPQHF. This chain joins TRBV30 and TRBJ1-5, with D possibly matching TRBD1 (6 bases). The V gene's germline CDR1 is GTSNPN and CDR2 SVGIG (reference sequence). This CDR3 is built from 14 residues. V was trimmed by 2 bases and J by 7 bases, leaving 15 bases between them.

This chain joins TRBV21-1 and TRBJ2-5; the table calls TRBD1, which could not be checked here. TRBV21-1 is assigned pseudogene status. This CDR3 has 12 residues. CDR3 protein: CASSVALETQYF. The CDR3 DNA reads TGTGCCAGCAGCGTGGCCTTAGAGACCCAGTACTTC.

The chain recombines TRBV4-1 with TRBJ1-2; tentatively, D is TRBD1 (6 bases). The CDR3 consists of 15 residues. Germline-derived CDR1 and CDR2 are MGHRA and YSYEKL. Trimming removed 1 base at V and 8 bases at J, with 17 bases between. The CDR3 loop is CASSQGPVGGGGYTF. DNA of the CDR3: TGCGCCAGCAGCCAAGGTCCAGTTGGGGGCGGGGGCTACACCTTC.

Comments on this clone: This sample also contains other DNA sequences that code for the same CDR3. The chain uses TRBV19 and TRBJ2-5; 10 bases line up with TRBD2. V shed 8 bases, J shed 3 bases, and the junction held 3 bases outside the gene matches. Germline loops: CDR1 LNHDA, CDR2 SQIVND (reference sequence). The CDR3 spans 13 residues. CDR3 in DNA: TGTGCCAGTGCCGGGACTAGCGAAGAGACCCAGTACTTC. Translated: CASAGTSEETQYF.

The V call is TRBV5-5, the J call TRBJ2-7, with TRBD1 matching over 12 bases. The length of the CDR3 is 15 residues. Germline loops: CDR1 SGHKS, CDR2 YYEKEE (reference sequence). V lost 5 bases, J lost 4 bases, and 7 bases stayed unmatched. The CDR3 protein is CASRAGTGGLYEQYF. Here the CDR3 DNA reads TGTGCCAGCAGAGCCGGGACAGGGGGCCTATACGAGCAGTACTTC.

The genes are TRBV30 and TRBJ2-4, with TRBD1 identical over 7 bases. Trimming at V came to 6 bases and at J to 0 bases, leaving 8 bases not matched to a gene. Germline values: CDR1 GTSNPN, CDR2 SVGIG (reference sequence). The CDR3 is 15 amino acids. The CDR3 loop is CACRRDRLAKNIQYF. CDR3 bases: TGTGCCTGTCGCCGGGACAGACTAGCCAAAAACATTCAGTACTTC.

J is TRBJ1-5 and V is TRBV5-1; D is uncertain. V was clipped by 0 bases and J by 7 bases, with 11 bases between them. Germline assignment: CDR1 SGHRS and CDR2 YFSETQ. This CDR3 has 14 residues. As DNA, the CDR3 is TGCGCCAGCAGCTTGGCCGAAGGAGGCCAGCCCCAGCATTTT. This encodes CASSLAEGGQPQHF.

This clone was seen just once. The CDR3 loop reads CASTPGPGGSGANVLTF. The CDR3 DNA reads TGTGCCAGCACCCCCGGCCCAGGGGGCAGTGGGGCCAACGTCCTGACTTTC. The chain has TRBV7-9 and TRBJ2-6; 8 bases are shared with TRBD1. V lost 7 bases, J lost 3 bases, and 11 bases stayed unmatched. This CDR3 is 17 amino acids long. Per germline, CDR1 SEHNR and CDR2 FQNEAQ (reference sequence).